This TCR beta chain was profiled in a study of T cell responses to AZD1222 COVID-19 vaccine. Germline V CDR1 and CDR2: MGHRA, YSYEKL. V lost 3 bases and J lost 2; bases outside the gene matches: 11. The CDR3 extends over 17 amino acids. Sequenced by immunoSEQ multiplex PCR; TCRdb stores in-frame clones only, minus some. The data contain some 130,000 clones, over 90% of them seen just once; the ten biggest clones take up around 1.6%. This receptor was identified in an adult in good health. V gene TRBV4-1 combines with J gene TRBJ2-3; 7 bases are shared with TRBD1. The source material was peripheral blood, sampled on day 0 of AZD1222 vaccination. The chain's CDR3 is CASSQTMTGTSTDTQYF. Written as DNA, the CDR3 is TGCGCCAGCAGCCAGACGATGACAGGGACCTCCACAGATACGCAGTATTTT.